The clone carrying this T cell receptor beta chain occurred many times. Its antigen remains unidentified. The source of the sample is a study of molecular identifiers for immune sequencing clone quantification. Study-wide context: Replicate experiments took RNA from roughly 20,000 or 100,000 naive CD8 cells, divided it five ways and sequenced four. Study-wide results and limits: Among effectors, clones above 20 RNA copies held over 99% of molecules; among naive cells, under 1%. Molecules of identical TCR sharing a barcode could underestimate highly expanded clone sizes.

TCRdb reprocessed the PCR reads via MiXCR and lists one record per CDR3 protein. The table has 70,000 to 95,000 distinct CDR3 sequences, 15% to 20% seen once. Unmatched junction bases numbered 10, after V lost 6 bases and J lost 6 bases. Germline CDR1 reads KGHSH; CDR2 reads LQKENI. The CDR3 runs 15 residues. The sample consisted of naive CD8+ T cells from blood, with Jurkat cell RNA spiked in. Indicated subset: FACS-sorted CD8+CD4-CCR7+CD45RA+ naive T cells. The chain has TRBV18 and TRBJ1-4; 7 nucleotides align to TRBD1. This clonotype was obtained from a human donor in good health. Some libraries in this study had Jurkat cell RNA spiked in. DNA for the CDR3: TGTGCCAGCTCGAACCGGGACAGTCTTTATGAAAAACTGTTTTTT. Translation: CASSNRDSLYEKLFF.